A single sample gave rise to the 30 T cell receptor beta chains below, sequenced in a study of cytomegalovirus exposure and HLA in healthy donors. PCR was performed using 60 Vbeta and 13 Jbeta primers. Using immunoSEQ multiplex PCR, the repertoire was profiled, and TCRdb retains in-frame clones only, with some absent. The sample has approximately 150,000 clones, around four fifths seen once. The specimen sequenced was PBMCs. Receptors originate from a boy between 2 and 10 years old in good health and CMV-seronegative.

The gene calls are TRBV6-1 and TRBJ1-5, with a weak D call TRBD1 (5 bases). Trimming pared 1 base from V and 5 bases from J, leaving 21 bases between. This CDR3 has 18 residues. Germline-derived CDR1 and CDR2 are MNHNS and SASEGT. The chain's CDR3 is CASSEDLGAAASYQPQHF. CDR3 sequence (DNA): TGTGCCAGCAGTGAAGACCTTGGGGCCGCAGCGAGTTATCAGCCCCAGCATTTT.

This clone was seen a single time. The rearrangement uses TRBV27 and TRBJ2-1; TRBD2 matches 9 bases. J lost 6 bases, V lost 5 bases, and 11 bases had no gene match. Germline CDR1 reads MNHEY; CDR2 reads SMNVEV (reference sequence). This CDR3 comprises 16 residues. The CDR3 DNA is TGTGCCAGCAGTATCGGCGGGGGGGCGTATTTCAATGAGCAGTTCTTC. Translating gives CASSIGGGAYFNEQFF.

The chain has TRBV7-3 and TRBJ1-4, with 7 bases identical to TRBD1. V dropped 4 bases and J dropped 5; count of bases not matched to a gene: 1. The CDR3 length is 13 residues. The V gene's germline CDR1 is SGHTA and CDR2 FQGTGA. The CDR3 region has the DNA TGTGCCAGCAGCTCACAGGGGAATGAAAAACTGTTTTTT. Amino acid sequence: CASSSQGNEKLFF.

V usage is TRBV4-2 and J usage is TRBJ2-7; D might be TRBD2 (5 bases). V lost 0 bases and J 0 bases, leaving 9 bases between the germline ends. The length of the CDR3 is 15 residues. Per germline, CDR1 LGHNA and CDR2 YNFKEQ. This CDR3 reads CASSQESEGSYEQYF. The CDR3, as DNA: TGTGCCAGCAGCCAAGAATCAGAGGGCTCCTACGAGCAGTACTTC.

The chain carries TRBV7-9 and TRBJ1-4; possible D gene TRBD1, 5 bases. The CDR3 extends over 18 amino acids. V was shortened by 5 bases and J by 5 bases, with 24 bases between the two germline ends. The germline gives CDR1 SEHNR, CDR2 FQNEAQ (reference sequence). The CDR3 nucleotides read TGTGCCAGCAGCCGACGCACCGGGGATCCGGGACTAAATGAAAAACTGTTTTTT. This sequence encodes CASSRRTGDPGLNEKLFF.

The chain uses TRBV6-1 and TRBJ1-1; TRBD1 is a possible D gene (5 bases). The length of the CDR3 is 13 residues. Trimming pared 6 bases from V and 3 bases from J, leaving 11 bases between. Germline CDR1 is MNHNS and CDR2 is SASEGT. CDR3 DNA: TGTGCCAGCAGCGCAGGGCCTGACACTGAAGCTTTCTTT. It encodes CASSAGPDTEAFF.

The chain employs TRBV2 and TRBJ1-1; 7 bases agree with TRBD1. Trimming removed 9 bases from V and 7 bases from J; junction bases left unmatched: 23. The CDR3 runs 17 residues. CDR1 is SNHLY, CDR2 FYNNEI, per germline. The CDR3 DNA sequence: TGTGCCAGGGGGTACATAGGTTTCGAATCGGGACAGCTTGAAGCTTTCTTT. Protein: CARGYIGFESGQLEAFF.

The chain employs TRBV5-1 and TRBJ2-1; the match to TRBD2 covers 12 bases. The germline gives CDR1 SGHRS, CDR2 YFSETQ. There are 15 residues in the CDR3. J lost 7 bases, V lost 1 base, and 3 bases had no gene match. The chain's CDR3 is CASSLWLAGGNEQFF. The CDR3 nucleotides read TGCGCCAGCAGCTTGTGGCTAGCGGGGGGGAATGAGCAGTTCTTC.

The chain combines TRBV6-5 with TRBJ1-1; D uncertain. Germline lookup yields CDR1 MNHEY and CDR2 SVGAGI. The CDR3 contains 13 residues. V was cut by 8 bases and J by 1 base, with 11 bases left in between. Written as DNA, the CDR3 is TGTGCCAGCCGAGGACTCGGGAACACTGAAGCTTTCTTT. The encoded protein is CASRGLGNTEAFF.

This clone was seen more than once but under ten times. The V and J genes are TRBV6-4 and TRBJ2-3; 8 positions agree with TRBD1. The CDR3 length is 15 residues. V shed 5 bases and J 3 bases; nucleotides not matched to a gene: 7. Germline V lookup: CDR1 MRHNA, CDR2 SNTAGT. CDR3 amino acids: CASSLQDRATDTQYF. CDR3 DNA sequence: TGTGCCAGCAGTCTCCAGGACAGGGCAACAGATACGCAGTATTTT.

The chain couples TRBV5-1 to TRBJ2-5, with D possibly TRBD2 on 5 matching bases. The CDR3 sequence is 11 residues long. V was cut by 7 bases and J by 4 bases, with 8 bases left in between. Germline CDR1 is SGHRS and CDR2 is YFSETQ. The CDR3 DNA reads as TGCGCCAGCTCAGAGGGAGAGACCCAGTACTTC. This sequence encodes CASSEGETQYF. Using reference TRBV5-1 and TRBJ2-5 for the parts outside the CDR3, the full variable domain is KAGVTQTPRYLIKTRGQQVTLSCSPISGHRSVSWYQQTPGQGLQFLFEYFSETQRNKGNFPGRFSGRQFSNSRSEMNVSTLELGDSALYLCASSEGETQYFGPGTRLLVL.

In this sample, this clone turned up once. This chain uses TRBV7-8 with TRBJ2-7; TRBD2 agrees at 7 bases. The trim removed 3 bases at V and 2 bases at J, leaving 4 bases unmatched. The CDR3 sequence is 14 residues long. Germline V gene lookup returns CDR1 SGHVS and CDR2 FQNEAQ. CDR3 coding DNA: TGTGCCAGCAGCTTTCGGGGGGACGCCTACGAGCAGTACTTC. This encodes CASSFRGDAYEQYF. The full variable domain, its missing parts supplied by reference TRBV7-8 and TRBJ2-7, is GAGVSQSPRYKVAKRGQDVALRCDPISGHVSLFWYQQALGQGPEFLTYFQNEAQLDKSGLPSDRFFAERPEGSVSTLKIQRTQQEDSAVYLCASSFRGDAYEQYFGPGTRLTVT.

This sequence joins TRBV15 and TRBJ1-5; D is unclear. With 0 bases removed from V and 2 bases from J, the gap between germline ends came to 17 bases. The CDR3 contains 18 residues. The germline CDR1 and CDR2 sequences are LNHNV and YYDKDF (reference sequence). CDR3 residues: CATSRDKLREAGNQPQHF. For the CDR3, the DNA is TGTGCCACCAGCAGAGATAAATTAAGAGAGGCGGGCAATCAGCCCCAGCATTTT.

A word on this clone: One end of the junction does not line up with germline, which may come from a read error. The chain's CDR3 is CSSSEPLAGVGPYNEQFF. CDR3 DNA sequence: TGTTCCAGCAGCGAACCACTAGCGGGAGTAGGTCCCTACAATGAGCAGTTCTTC. The rearrangement uses TRBV7-9 and TRBJ2-1; 11 bases are shared with TRBD2. Germline V gene sequence: CDR1 SEHNR, CDR2 FQNEAQ (reference sequence). The CDR3 runs to 18 residues. The whole variable domain, remainder taken from reference TRBV7-9 and TRBJ2-1, is DTGVSQNPRHKITKRGQNVTFRCDPISEHNRLYWYRQTLGQGPEFLTYFQNEAQLEKSRLLSDRFSAERPKGSFSTLEIQRTEQGDSAMYLCSSSEPLAGVGPYNEQFFGPGTRLTVL.

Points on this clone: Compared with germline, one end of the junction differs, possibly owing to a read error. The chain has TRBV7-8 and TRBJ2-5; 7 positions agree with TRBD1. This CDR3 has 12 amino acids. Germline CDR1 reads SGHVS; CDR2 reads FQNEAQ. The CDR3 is CASSTTGAGKNF. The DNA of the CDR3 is TGTGCCAGCAGCACCACAGGGGCTGGTAAGAACTTC.

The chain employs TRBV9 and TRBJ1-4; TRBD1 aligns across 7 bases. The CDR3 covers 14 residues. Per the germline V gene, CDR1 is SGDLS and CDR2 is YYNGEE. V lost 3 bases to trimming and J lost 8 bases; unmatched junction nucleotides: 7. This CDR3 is CASSATTGPEKLFF. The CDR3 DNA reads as TGTGCCAGCAGCGCCACGACAGGGCCCGAAAAACTGTTTTTT.

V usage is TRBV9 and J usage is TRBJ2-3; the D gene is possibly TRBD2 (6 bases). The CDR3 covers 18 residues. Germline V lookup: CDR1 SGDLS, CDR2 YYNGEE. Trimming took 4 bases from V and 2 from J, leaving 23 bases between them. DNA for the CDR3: TGTGCCAGCAGCCCCGACCCGGTGGGGAGGCATCCCACAGATACGCAGTATTTT. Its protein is CASSPDPVGRHPTDTQYF.

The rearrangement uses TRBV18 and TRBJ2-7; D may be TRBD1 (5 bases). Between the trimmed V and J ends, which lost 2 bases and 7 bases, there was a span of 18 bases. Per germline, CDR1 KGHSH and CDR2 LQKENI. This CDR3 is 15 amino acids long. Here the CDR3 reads CASSPSREPLGEQYF. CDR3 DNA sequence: TGTGCCAGCTCACCAAGCAGGGAACCGTTGGGGGAGCAGTACTTC.

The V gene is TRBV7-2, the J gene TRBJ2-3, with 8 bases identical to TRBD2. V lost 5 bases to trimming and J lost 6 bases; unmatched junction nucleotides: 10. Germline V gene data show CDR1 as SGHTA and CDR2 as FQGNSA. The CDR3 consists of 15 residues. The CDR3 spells CASSLLGLAGDTQYF. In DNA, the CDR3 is TGTGCCAGCAGCCTTTTGGGGCTAGCGGGTGATACGCAGTATTTT.

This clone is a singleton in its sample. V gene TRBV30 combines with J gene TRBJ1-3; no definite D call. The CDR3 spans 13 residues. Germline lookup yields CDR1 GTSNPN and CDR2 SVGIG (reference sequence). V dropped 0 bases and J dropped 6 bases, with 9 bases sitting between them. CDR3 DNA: TGTGCCTGGAGTGTCAACAGCAAAAACACCATATATTTT. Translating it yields CAWSVNSKNTIYF.

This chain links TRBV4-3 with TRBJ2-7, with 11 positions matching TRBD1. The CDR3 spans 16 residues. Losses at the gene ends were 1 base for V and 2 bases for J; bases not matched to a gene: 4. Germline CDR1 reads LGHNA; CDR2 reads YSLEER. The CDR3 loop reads CASSQGGGQGAYEQYF. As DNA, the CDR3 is TGCGCCAGCAGCCAAGGGGGGGGACAGGGGGCCTACGAGCAGTACTTC.

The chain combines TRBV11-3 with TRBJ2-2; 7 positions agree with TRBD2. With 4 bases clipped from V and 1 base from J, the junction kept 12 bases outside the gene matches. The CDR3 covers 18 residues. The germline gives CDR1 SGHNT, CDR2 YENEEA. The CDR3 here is CASSSPWWEGGNTGELFF. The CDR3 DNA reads TGTGCCAGCAGCTCCCCTTGGTGGGAGGGTGGGAACACCGGGGAGCTGTTTTTT.

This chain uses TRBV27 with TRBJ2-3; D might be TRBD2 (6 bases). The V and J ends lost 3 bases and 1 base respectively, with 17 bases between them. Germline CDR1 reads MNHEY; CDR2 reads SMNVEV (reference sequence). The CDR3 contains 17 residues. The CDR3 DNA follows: TGTGCCAGCAGTTTTATCTTCCGGGAGTTGGGCACAGATACGCAGTATTTT. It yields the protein CASSFIFRELGTDTQYF.

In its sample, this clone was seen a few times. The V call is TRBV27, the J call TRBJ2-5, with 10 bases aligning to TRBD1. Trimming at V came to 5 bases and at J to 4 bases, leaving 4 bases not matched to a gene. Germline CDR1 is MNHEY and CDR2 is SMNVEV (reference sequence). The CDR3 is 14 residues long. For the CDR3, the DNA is TGTGCCAGCAGTATCCGACAGGGGGCAGAGACCCAGTACTTC. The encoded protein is CASSIRQGAETQYF.

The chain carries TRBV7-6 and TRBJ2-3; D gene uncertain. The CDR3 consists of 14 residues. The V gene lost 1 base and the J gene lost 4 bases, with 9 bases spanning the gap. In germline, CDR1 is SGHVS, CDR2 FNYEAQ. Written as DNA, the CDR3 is TGTGCCAGCAGCTTAGTTATTCTAGCAGATACGCAGTATTTT. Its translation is CASSLVILADTQYF.

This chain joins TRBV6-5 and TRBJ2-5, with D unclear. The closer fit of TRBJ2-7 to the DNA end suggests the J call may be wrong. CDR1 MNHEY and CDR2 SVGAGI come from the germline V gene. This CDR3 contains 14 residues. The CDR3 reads CASILGLLSYEQYF. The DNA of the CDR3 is TGTGCCAGCATCCTAGGATTACTATCCTACGAGCAGTACTTC.

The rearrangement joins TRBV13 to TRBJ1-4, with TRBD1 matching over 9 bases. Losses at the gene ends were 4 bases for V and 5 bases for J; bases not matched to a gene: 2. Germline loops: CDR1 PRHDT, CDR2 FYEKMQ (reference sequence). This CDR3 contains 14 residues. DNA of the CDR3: TGTGCCAGCAGCTCCGGGACAGGGAATGAAAAACTGTTTTTT. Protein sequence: CASSSGTGNEKLFF.

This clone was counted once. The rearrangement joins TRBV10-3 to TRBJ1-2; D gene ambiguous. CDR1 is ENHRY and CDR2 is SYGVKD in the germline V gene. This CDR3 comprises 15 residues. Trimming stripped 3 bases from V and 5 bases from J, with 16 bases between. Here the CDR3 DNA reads TGTGCCATCAGTGAAGCGGCCGACCAGCCGTATGGCTACACCTTC. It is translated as CAISEAADQPYGYTF.

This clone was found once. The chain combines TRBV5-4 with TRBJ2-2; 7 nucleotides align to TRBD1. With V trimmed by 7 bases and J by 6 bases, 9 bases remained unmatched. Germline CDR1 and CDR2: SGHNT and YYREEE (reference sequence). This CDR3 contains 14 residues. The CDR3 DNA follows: TGTGCCAGCGGAGGCCAAGGGGGCCCCGGGGAGCTGTTTTTT. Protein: CASGGQGGPGELFF.

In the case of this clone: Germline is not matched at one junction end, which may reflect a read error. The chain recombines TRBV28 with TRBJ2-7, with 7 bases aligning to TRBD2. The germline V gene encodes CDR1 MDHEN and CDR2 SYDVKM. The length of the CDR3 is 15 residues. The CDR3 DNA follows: TGTGCCAGCAGTTTTCCGCTAGCGGTCTCCTACGAGCAGTATTTC. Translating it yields CASSFPLAVSYEQYF.